This T cell receptor (beta chain) was sequenced in a study of T cell responses to AZD1222 COVID-19 vaccine. For this clone: Antigen: not known.

General study findings and limits: The donors showed a predominance of white British ancestry and of females, with possible underestimation of clonal diversity. Nearly half of spike-specific TCRs reportedly target variant regions that are unmutated in the B.1.351 and B.1.1.7 variants. An increase in Spike-specific TCR breadth and depth was observed after two AZD1222 doses.

Repertoires were generated with immunoSEQ multiplex PCR, while TCRdb's copy carries only in-frame clones and drops some. The sample has approximately 170,000 clones, around 88% seen once; the top ten hold 0.85% to 1.1%. The V gene's germline CDR1 is SGHTS and CDR2 YDEGEE. Deletions cut 2 bases from V and 9 bases from J, with 18 bases between. There are 15 residues in the CDR3. This chain links TRBV5-8 with TRBJ1-5; possible D gene TRBD1, 5 bases. The sample was peripheral blood, taken 28 days after the second AZD1222 dose. The source is an adult who received the AZD1222 COVID-19 vaccine. CDR3 protein: CASSFRQLAEGPQHF. As DNA, the CDR3 is TGTGCCAGCAGCTTTCGACAGCTAGCGGAGGGGCCCCAGCATTTT.